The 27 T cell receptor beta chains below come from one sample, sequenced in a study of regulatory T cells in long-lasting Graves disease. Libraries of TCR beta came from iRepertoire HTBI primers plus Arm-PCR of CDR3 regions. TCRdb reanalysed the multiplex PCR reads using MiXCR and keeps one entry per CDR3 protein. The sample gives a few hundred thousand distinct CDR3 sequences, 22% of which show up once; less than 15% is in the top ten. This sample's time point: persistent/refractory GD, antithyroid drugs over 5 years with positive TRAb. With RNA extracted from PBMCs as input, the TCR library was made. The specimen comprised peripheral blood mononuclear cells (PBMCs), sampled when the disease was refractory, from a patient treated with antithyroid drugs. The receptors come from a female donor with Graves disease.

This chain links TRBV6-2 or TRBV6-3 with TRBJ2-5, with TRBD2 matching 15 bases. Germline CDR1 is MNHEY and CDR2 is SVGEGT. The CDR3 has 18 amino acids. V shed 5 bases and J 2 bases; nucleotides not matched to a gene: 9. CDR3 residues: CASSLPGLAGGMQETQYF. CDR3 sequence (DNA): TGTGCCAGCAGTCTCCCCGGACTAGCGGGAGGGATGCAAGAGACCCAGTACTTC.

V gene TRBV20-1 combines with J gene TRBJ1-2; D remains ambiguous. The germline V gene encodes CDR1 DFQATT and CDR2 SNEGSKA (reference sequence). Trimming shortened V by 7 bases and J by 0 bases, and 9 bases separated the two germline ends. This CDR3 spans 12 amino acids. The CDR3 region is CSVRLTNYGYTF. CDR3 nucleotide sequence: TGCAGTGTTCGGTTAACTAACTATGGCTACACCTTC.

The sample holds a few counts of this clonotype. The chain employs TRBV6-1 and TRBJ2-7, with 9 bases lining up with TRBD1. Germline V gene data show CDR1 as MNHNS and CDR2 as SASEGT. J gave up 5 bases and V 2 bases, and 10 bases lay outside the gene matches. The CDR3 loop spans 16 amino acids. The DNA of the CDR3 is TGTGCCAGCAGTGAAATACCTGGGACAGGGACCGACGAGCAGTACTTC. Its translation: CASSEIPGTGTDEQYF.

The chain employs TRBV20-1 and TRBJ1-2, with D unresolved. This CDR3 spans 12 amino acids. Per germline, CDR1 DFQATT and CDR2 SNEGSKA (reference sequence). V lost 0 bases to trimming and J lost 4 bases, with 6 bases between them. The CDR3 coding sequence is TGCAGTGCTAGAGACCAGGTCTATGGCTACACCTTC. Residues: CSARDQVYGYTF.

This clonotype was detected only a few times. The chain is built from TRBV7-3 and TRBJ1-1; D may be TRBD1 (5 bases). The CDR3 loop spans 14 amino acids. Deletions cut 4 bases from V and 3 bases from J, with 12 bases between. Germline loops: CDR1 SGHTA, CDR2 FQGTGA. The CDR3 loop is CASSSRGEDTEAFF. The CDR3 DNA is TGTGCCAGCAGCTCTAGAGGGGAGGACACTGAAGCTTTCTTT.

In DNA form, the CDR3 reads TGCGCCAGCAGCCCCGATGGGGCGCTGGTAGCCAAAAACATTCAGTACTTC. It codes for CASSPDGALVAKNIQYF. V and J are TRBV5-1 and TRBJ2-4; the D gene is possibly TRBD1 (5 bases). The CDR3 runs 17 residues. Germline assignment: CDR1 SGHRS and CDR2 YFSETQ. V was cut by 4 bases and J by 0 bases, with 17 bases left in between.

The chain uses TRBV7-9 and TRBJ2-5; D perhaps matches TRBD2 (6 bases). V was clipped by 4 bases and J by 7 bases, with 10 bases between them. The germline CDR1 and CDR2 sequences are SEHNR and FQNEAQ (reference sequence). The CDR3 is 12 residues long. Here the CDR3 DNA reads TGTGCCAGCAGCTACCTCGGGGGGACCCAGTACTTC. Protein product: CASSYLGGTQYF.

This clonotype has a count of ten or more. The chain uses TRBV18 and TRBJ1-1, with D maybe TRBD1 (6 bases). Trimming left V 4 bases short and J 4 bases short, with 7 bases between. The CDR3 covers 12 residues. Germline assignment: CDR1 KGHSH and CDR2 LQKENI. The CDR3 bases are TGTGCCAGCTCACGAGGGGGCACTGAAGCTTTCTTT. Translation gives CASSRGGTEAFF.

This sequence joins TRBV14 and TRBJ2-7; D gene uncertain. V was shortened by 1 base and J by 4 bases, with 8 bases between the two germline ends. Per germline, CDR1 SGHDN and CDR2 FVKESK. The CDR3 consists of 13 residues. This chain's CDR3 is CASSQVGRYEQYF. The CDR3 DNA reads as TGTGCCAGCAGCCAAGTAGGCCGGTACGAGCAGTACTTC.

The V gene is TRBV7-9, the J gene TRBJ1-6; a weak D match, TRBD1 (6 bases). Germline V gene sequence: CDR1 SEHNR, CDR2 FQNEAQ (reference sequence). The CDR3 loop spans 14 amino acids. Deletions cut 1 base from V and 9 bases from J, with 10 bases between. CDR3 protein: CASSLDRVTSPLHF. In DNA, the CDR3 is TGTGCCAGCAGCTTAGACAGGGTAACTTCACCCCTCCACTTT.

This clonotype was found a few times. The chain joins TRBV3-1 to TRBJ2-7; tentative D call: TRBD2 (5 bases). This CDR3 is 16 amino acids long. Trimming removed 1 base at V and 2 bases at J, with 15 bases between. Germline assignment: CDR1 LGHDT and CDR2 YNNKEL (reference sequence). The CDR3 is CASSQVRALGTYEQYF. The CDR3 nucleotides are TGTGCCAGCAGCCAAGTGCGGGCTTTGGGAACCTACGAGCAGTACTTC.

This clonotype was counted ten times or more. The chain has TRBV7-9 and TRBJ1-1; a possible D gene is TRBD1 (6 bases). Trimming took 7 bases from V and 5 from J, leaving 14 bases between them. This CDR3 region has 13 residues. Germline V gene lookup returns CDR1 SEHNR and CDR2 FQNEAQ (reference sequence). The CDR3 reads CASTQRGKTEAFF. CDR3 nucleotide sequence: TGTGCCAGCACCCAAAGGGGGAAAACTGAAGCTTTCTTT.

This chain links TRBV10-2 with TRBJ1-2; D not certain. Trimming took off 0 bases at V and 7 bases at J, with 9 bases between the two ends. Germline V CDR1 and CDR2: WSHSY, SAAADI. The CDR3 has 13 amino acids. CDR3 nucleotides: TGCGCCAGCAGTGAGTCGCAGTCCCTTGGCTACACCTTC. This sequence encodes CASSESQSLGYTF.

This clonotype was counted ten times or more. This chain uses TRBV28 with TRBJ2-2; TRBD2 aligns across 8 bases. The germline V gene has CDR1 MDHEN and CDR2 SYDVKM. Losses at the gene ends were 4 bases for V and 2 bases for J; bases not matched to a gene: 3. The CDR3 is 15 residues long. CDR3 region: CASSWTSTNTGELFF. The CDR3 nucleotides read TGTGCCAGCAGTTGGACTAGCACAAACACCGGGGAGCTGTTTTTT. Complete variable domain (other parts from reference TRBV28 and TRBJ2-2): DVKVTQSSRYLVKRTGEKVFLECVQDMDHENMFWYRQDPGLGLRLIYFSYDVKMKEKGDIPEGYSVSREKKERFSLILESASTNQTSMYLCASSWTSTNTGELFFGEGSRLTVL.

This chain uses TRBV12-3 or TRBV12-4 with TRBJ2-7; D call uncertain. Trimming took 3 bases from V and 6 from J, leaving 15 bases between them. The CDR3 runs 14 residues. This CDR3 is CASSFTGKSVEQYF. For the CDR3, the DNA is TGTGCCAGCAGTTTTACTGGGAAATCCGTCGAGCAGTACTTC.

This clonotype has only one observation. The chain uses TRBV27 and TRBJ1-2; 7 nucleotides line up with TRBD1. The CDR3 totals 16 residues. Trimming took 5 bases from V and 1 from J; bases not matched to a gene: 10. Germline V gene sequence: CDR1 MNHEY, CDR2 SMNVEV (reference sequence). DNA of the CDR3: TGTGCCAGCAGTACTAATAAGAGGGGGCATAACTATGGCTACACCTTC. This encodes CASSTNKRGHNYGYTF.

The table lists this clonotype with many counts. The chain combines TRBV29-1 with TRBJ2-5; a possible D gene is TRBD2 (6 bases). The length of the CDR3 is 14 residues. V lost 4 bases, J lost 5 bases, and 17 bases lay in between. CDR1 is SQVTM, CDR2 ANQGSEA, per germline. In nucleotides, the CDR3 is TGCAGCGTTGGCCCCGGGGGAGGCAGGGAGACCCAGTACTTC. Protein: CSVGPGGGRETQYF.

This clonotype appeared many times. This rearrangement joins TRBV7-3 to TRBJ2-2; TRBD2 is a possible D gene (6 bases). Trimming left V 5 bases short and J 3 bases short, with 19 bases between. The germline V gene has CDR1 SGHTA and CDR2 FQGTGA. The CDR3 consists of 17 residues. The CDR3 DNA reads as TGTGCCAGCAGCCCGGAGGGAGGAGGGTTTGACACCGGGGAGCTGTTTTTT. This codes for CASSPEGGGFDTGELFF.

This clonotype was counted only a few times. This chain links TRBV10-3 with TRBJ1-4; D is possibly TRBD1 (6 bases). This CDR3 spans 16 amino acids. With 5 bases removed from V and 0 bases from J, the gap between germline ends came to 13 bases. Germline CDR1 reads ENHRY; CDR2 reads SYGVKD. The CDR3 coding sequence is TGTGCCATCAGTAGGACAGTTTCTGCAACTAATGAAAAACTGTTTTTT. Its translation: CAISRTVSATNEKLFF.

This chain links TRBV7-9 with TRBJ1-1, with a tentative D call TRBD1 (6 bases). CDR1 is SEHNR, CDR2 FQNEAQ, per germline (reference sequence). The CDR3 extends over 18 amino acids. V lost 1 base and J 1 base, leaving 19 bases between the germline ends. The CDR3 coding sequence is TGTGCCAGCAGCTTAGGACAGGTCGTACGGAAGGAGAACACTGAAGCTTTCTTT. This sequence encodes CASSLGQVVRKENTEAFF.

The CDR3 bases are TGTGCCAGCAGCGAAACGAGGGGACCGAGCTCTGGAAACACCATATATTTT. Its translation is CASSETRGPSSGNTIYF. The rearrangement uses TRBV25-1 and TRBJ1-3, with D perhaps matching TRBD1 (5 bases). The germline CDR1 and CDR2 sequences are MGHDK and SYGVNS. The V end lost 6 bases, the J end lost 0 bases, and 18 bases lay between the germline ends. The CDR3 extends over 17 amino acids.

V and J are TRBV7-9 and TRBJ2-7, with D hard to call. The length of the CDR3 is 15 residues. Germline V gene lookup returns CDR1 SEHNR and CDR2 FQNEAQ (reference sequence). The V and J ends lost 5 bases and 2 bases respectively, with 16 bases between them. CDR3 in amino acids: CASSGRIQPTYEQYF. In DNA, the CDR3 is TGTGCCAGCAGCGGCCGGATTCAGCCAACCTACGAGCAGTACTTC.

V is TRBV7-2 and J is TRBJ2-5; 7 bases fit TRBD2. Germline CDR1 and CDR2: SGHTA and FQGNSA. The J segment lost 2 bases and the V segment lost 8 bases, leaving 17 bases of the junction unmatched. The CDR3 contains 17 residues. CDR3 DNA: TGTGCCAGCGGAGGGTCGGTGAGCGGGATTAGTCAAGAGACCCAGTACTTC. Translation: CASGGSVSGISQETQYF.

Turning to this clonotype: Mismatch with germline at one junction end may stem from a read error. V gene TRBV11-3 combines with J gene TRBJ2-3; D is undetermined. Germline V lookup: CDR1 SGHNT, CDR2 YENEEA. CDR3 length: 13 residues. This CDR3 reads CASSGVRTDAQYF. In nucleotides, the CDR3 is TGTGCCAGCAGCGGCGTCCGCACAGATGCGCAGTATTTT.

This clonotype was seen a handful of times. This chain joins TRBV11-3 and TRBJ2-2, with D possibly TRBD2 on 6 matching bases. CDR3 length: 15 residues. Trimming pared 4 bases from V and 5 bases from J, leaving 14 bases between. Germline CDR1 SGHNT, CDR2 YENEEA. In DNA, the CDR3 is TGTGCCAGCAGCTCCTGGGGGAGGCGGACCGGGGAGCTGTTTTTT. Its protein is CASSSWGRRTGELFF.

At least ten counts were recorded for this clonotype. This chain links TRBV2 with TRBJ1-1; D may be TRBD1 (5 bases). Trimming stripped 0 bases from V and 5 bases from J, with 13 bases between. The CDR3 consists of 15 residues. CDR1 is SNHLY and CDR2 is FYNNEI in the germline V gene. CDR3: CASSEARGGVTEAFF. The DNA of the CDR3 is TGTGCCAGCAGTGAAGCCCGAGGAGGGGTTACTGAAGCTTTCTTT.

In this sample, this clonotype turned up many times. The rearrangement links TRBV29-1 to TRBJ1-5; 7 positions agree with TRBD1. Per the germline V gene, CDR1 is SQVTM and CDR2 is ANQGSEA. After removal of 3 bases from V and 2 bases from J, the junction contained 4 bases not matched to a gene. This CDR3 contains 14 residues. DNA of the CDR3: TGCAGCGTTGAGACAGGGTTGGGCAATCAGCCCCAGCATTTT. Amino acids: CSVETGLGNQPQHF.